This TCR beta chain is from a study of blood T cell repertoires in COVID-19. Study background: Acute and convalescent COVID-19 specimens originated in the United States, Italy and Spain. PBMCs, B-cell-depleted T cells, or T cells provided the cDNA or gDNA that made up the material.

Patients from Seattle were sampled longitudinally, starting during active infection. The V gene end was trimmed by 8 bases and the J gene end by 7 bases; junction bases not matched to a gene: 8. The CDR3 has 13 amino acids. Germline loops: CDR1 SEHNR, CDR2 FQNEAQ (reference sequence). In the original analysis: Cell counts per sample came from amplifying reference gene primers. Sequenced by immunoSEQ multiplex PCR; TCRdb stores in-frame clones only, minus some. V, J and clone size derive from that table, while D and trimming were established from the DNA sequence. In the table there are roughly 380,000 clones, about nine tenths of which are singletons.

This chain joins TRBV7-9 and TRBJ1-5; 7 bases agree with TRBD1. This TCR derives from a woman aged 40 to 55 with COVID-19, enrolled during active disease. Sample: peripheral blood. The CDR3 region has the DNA TGTGCCAGCGCCTTGGGACAGTCCCAGCCCCAGCATTTT. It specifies CASALGQSQPQHF.